What follows is one TCR beta chain and its context. CDR1 is SGHNT and CDR2 is YYREEE in the germline V gene (reference sequence). V shed 4 bases and J 4 bases; nucleotides not matched to a gene: 4. CDR3 length: 13 amino acids. Original methodology: Amplification of reference gene primers was used by the study to estimate nucleated cell counts. Generated by immunoSEQ multiplex PCR, the TCRdb table keeps only in-frame clones and is missing some. The DNA gave D and trimming, while V, J and clone size come from that table. The sample gives some 380,000 clones, around 89% of which show up once; around 7% is in the top ten. These data are taken from a study of blood T cell repertoires in COVID-19. Study-wide background: Acute and convalescent COVID-19 specimens originated in the United States, Italy and Spain. T cells, B-cell-depleted T cells, or PBMCs provided the cDNA or gDNA that served as material.

The chain uses TRBV5-4 and TRBJ1-2; TRBD1 agrees at 7 bases. The sequenced sample was peripheral blood. The clonotype was recovered from a man younger than 35 with active or convalescent COVID-19. The DNA of the CDR3 is TGTGCCAGCAGCGAAAACAGGGGCTATGGCTACACCTTC. Its protein product is CASSENRGYGYTF.